Listed below are T cell receptor beta chains from one sample, sequenced in a study of response to subunit inactivated influenza vaccine. TCRdb analysed the RT-PCR reads with MiXCR anew, one entry per CDR3 protein. This sample has fewer than 650,000 distinct CDR3 sequences; 10% to 15% occur once, and the top ten carry around 13%. Sequences were derived from PBMCs from blood, sampled roughly 45 days after vaccination. These receptors were collected from a man aged 45-65 years who received an inactivated influenza vaccine. The CDR3 runs from the conserved cysteine through the conserved F or W. The D gene is left open where the match is weak.

CDR3 protein	D gene	J gene	CDR3 length	V gene
CASSLEGNGINEQFF	-	TRBJ2-1	15	TRBV7-6
CSARDLQGVSGYTF	TRBD1	TRBJ1-2	14	TRBV20-1
CSASYGNEQYF	-	TRBJ2-7	11	TRBV20-1
CASSSSGGDTTQYF	TRBD2	TRBJ2-3	14	TRBV7-8
CASKVKGTGNTEAFF	-	TRBJ1-1	15	TRBV6-1
CASSLSLDNEQFF	-	TRBJ2-1	13	TRBV7-7
CASSPGVPYEQYF	-	TRBJ2-7	13	TRBV7-2
CASSDSSGGVNEQFF	TRBD2	TRBJ2-1	15	TRBV10-2
CASSPEAMAHGYTF	-	TRBJ1-2	14	TRBV4-3
CASRGNGRASDEQYF	-	TRBJ2-7	15	TRBV21-1
CASSLTSLSGLSSYNEQFF	-	TRBJ2-1	19	TRBV4-1
CSARAGTAQSYEQYF	TRBD1	TRBJ2-7	15	TRBV20-1
CSAQTGGADTEAFF	TRBD1	TRBJ1-1	14	TRBV20-1
CASSLAFAGTGNEQYF	TRBD1	TRBJ2-7	16	TRBV7-2
CSAPRGFSTEAFF	TRBD1	TRBJ1-1	13	TRBV20-1
CASSSGYSRAETQYF	-	TRBJ2-5	15	TRBV11-2
CASHQPTGINEKLFF	TRBD1	TRBJ1-4	15	TRBV5-1
CASSPPNKGHYGYTF	-	TRBJ1-2	15	TRBV5-1
CASIPTPLLITDTQYF	-	TRBJ2-3	16	TRBV12-3/TRBV12-4
CATSDLGSLNTDTQYF	-	TRBJ2-3	16	TRBV24-1
CSVGQLAGGEQYF	TRBD2	TRBJ2-7	13	TRBV29-1
CASSDNPGQQTEAFF	-	TRBJ1-1	15	TRBV5-1
CASSFFGTGVGYTF	TRBD1	TRBJ1-2	14	TRBV28
CASSFGTGGPGELFF	TRBD1	TRBJ2-2	15	TRBV7-8
CASSPGVAETQYF	-	TRBJ2-5	13	TRBV18
CASSYRSTYEQYF	-	TRBJ2-7	13	TRBV5-5
CASSHGTSGVETQYF	TRBD2	TRBJ2-3	15	TRBV4-3
CASSSSTGTYNSPLHF	TRBD1	TRBJ1-6	16	TRBV12-3/TRBV12-4
CASSRGQNQETQYF	TRBD1	TRBJ2-5	14	TRBV7-9
CASSQLTAGPRNYGYTF	-	TRBJ1-2	17	TRBV3-1
CASSSLPTSYEQYF	-	TRBJ2-7	14	TRBV28
CASSEYWIYEQYF	-	TRBJ2-7	13	TRBV10-2
CSVVTRALNTEAFF	-	TRBJ1-1	14	TRBV29-1
CSAKEGAGANVLTF	-	TRBJ2-6	14	TRBV29-1
CASNFRGHWNTEAFF	-	TRBJ1-1	15	TRBV6-2/TRBV6-3
CASSIIGTSGGHTDTQYF	TRBD2	TRBJ2-3	18	TRBV11-2
CASSQGSQPGKNIQYF	-	TRBJ2-4	16	TRBV4-3
CASSLSSGGTHEQYF	TRBD2	TRBJ2-7	15	TRBV18
CASSLGDGTTYNEQFF	TRBD2	TRBJ2-1	16	TRBV11-2
CASSLYAGVSYNEQFF	TRBD2	TRBJ2-1	16	TRBV5-6
CASSQSGDTGELFF	-	TRBJ2-2	14	TRBV7-6
CASSLGQGSPEAFF	TRBD1	TRBJ1-1	14	TRBV7-9
CASSPWTSGRGGTDTQYF	TRBD2	TRBJ2-3	18	TRBV28
CATSTGGSTDTQYF	TRBD2	TRBJ2-3	14	TRBV15
CASSPTGIPYGYTF	-	TRBJ1-2	14	TRBV7-2
CASSLITTNTGELFF	-	TRBJ2-2	15	TRBV5-1
CASSLGLASGDTQYF	-	TRBJ2-3	15	TRBV7-2
CSAREGQGAQYF	TRBD1	TRBJ2-7	12	TRBV20-1
CASSLSRNVNHGYTF	-	TRBJ1-2	15	TRBV28
CASRSTSGSSYEQYF	TRBD2	TRBJ2-7	15	TRBV7-8
CASSFAAGEQFF	-	TRBJ2-1	12	TRBV12-3/TRBV12-4
CAISEEKGLGSTQYF	TRBD2	TRBJ2-5	15	TRBV10-3
CASSLGGTGFYNEQFF	TRBD1	TRBJ2-1	16	TRBV11-3
CSVEYERAPYEQYF	-	TRBJ2-7	14	TRBV29-1
CASSDRDYNNEQFF	TRBD2	TRBJ2-1	14	TRBV28
CASSYRGRAGGPTSYNEQFF	TRBD2	TRBJ2-1	20	TRBV7-8
CSARTVGDTIYF	-	TRBJ1-3	12	TRBV20-1
CASSLRQTYTNTGELFF	-	TRBJ2-2	17	TRBV5-1
CASSPDTSSYEQYF	-	TRBJ2-7	14	TRBV5-1
CASRPPGAAETQYF	-	TRBJ2-5	14	TRBV9